The present T cell receptor beta chain was sequenced within a study of CD8+ T cells in alopecia areata. About the study: Oral tofacitinib (5 to 10 mg twice daily) was administered to treated patients.

As the sequencing template, cDNA was produced by extracting RNA and reverse transcribing it. Sequencing used immunoSEQ multiplex PCR; TCRdb keeps in-frame clones, though not all of them. Found here are about 150,000 clones, roughly 50% of them singletons; the top ten hold approximately 6.8%. Study-wide findings and caveats: Normal skin contains resident alphabeta T cells, and these are also sequenced in scalp samples. Clonality exceeded that of normal scalp in lesional scalp, most notably in alopecia totalis/universalis.

In the case of this clone: Its specificity is not known.

In germline, CDR1 is SGHAT, CDR2 FQNNGV. The V and J ends lost 1 base and 3 bases respectively, with 10 bases between them. The CDR3 has 14 amino acids. Samples from alopecia areata patients were lesional scalp punch biopsies and peripheral blood. The chain couples TRBV11-2 to TRBJ2-7; tentatively, D is TRBD1 (5 bases). The sequence derives from a human donor with alopecia areata. Sequencing was carried out using CD4+ T cells sorted from blood. CDR3 DNA sequence: TGTGCCAGCAGCTTAGCGGGCAGGGTCTACGAGCAGTACTTC. Its translation: CASSLAGRVYEQYF. The full variable domain, its missing parts supplied by reference TRBV11-2 and TRBJ2-7, is EAGVAQSPRYKIIEKRQSVAFWCNPISGHATLYWYQQILGQGPKLLIQFQNNGVVDDSQLPKDRFSAERLKGVDSTLKIQPAKLEDSAVYLCASSLAGRVYEQYFGPGTRLTVT.